This passage covers 32 T cell receptor beta chains from one sample sequenced in a study of cytotoxic CD8 clonotypes in ibrutinib-treated CLL. The method was immunoSEQ multiplex PCR; TCRdb's version includes in-frame clones alone and lacks a portion of them. This table has roughly 200,000 clones, roughly 73% appearing once. Specimen: PBMCs, collected after 12 months of ibrutinib treatment. Receptors were obtained from a human donor with chronic lymphocytic leukemia.

The chain recombines TRBV11-2 with TRBJ2-7, with 11 bases aligning to TRBD2. Germline V gene lookup returns CDR1 SGHAT and CDR2 FQNNGV. V dropped 3 bases and J dropped 6; count of bases not matched to a gene: 7. This CDR3 is built from 15 residues. CDR3: CASSFAGLAAGEQYF. In DNA, the CDR3 is TGTGCCAGCAGCTTCGCGGGACTAGCGGCGGGCGAGCAGTACTTC.

This sequence joins TRBV18 and TRBJ1-1; tentatively, D is TRBD1 (5 bases). The CDR3 is made up of 13 amino acids. V was shortened by 8 bases and J by 1 base, with 11 bases between the two germline ends. The germline gives CDR1 KGHSH, CDR2 LQKENI. The CDR3 sequence is CASKQQENTEAFF. In DNA, the CDR3 is TGTGCCAGCAAACAACAGGAGAACACTGAAGCTTTCTTT. The variable domain in full, completed from reference TRBV18 and TRBJ1-1, reads NAGVMQNPRHLVRRRGQEARLRCSPMKGHSHVYWYRQLPEEGLKFMVYLQKENIIDESGMPKERFSAEFPKEGPSILRIQQVVRGDSAAYFCASKQQENTEAFFGQGTRLTVV.

V and J are TRBV7-8 and TRBJ2-7; no clear D. CDR1 and CDR2 (germline): SGHVS, FQNEAQ. There are 15 residues in the CDR3. Trimming left V 5 bases short and J 2 bases short, with 16 bases between. The CDR3 nucleotides are TGTGCCAGCAGCCCCAGCCGTGACGTTGCCTACGAGCAGTACTTC. This translates into CASSPSRDVAYEQYF.

The V gene is TRBV13, the J gene TRBJ1-1; D possibly corresponds to TRBD1 (6 bases). This CDR3 is built from 13 residues. Trimming took off 4 bases at V and 6 bases at J, with 12 bases between the two ends. Per the germline V gene, CDR1 is PRHDT and CDR2 is FYEKMQ (reference sequence). CDR3 residues: CASSSHRDSEAFF. CDR3 bases: TGTGCCAGCAGCTCTCACAGGGACTCTGAAGCTTTCTTT. Full variable domain (missing parts from reference TRBV13 and TRBJ1-1): AAGVIQSPRHLIKEKRETATLKCYPIPRHDTVYWYQQGPGQDPQFLISFYEKMQSDKGSIPDRFSAQQFSDYHSELNMSSLELGDSALYFCASSSHRDSEAFFGQGTRLTVV.

This chain joins TRBV15 and TRBJ2-7, with 8 bases aligning to TRBD1. Germline V gene data show CDR1 as LNHNV and CDR2 as YYDKDF (reference sequence). V lost 5 bases to trimming and J lost 3 bases; unmatched junction nucleotides: 6. The CDR3 contains 14 residues. In DNA, the CDR3 is TGTGCCACCAGCGTAAACAGGGGGATCTACGAGCAGTACTTC. This gives the protein CATSVNRGIYEQYF.

In the case of this clone: At the DNA level, this CDR3 is encoded by other sequences in the same sample as well. The rearrangement joins TRBV15 to TRBJ2-7; D not certain. Trimming cost V 1 base and J 3 bases, with 7 bases left between them. Germline CDR1 LNHNV, CDR2 YYDKDF (reference sequence). This CDR3 has 13 residues. The CDR3 protein is CATSRGASYEQYF. CDR3 sequence (DNA): TGTGCCACCAGCAGAGGCGCAAGCTACGAGCAGTACTTC. Full variable domain (missing parts from reference TRBV15 and TRBJ2-7): DAMVIQNPRYQVTQFGKPVTLSCSQTLNHNVMYWYQQKSSQAPKLLFHYYDKDFNNEADTPDNFQSRRPNTSFCFLDIRSPGLGDTAMYLCATSRGASYEQYFGPGTRLTVT.

The chain links TRBV9 to TRBJ2-7, with TRBD1 as a possible D gene (6 bases). V was pared by 4 bases and J by 4 bases, with 15 bases between. Germline V CDR1 and CDR2: SGDLS, YYNGEE. CDR3 length: 14 residues. The CDR3 loop reads CASSPGQNQYEQYF. CDR3 in DNA: TGTGCCAGCAGCCCGGGACAAAACCAGTACGAGCAGTACTTC.

The chain links TRBV28 to TRBJ2-2; TRBD1 is a possible D gene (5 bases). The CDR3 spans 16 residues. The germline V gene encodes CDR1 MDHEN and CDR2 SYDVKM. V shed 6 bases and J shed 0 bases, with 14 bases lying between them. CDR3 nucleotide sequence: TGTGCCAGCAGCCCGACAGTTATCCCGAACACCGGGGAGCTGTTTTTT. Encoded protein: CASSPTVIPNTGELFF.

This sequence joins TRBV19 and TRBJ2-7; 7 bases match TRBD1. V was clipped by 3 bases and J by 3 bases; unmatched bases: 5. The length of the CDR3 is 14 residues. CDR1 is LNHDA and CDR2 is SQIVND in the germline V gene (reference sequence). The chain's CDR3 is CASSIVAGGYEQYF. CDR3 in DNA: TGTGCCAGTAGTATCGTGGCAGGGGGCTACGAGCAGTACTTC.

This clone has just a few counts. The CDR3 protein is CALRGTSNQPQHF. The CDR3 coding sequence is TGTGCCCTTCGAGGGACTAGCAATCAGCCCCAGCATTTT. This sequence joins TRBV28 and TRBJ1-5; D may be TRBD1 (5 bases). Germline V gene sequence: CDR1 MDHEN, CDR2 SYDVKM. The CDR3 runs 13 residues. V lost 11 bases, J lost 0 bases, and 11 bases lay in between. The full variable domain, completed using reference TRBV28 and TRBJ1-5, is DVKVTQSSRYLVKRTGEKVFLECVQDMDHENMFWYRQDPGLGLRLIYFSYDVKMKEKGDIPEGYSVSREKKERFSLILESASTNQTSMYLCALRGTSNQPQHFGDGTRLSIL.

This sequence joins TRBV30 and TRBJ2-2; TRBD2 agrees at 12 bases. CDR3 length: 14 residues. Germline V gene lookup returns CDR1 GTSNPN and CDR2 SVGIG (reference sequence). Trimming at V came to 5 bases and at J to 5 bases, leaving 3 bases not matched to a gene. CDR3 loop: CAWGLAGTTGELFF. The CDR3 region has the DNA TGTGCCTGGGGACTAGCGGGAACTACCGGGGAGCTGTTTTTT.

V and J are TRBV18 and TRBJ2-7; D unresolved. The V end lost 5 bases, the J end lost 0 bases, and 14 bases lay between the germline ends. The CDR3 contains 15 residues. CDR1 and CDR2 from the germline V gene are KGHSH and LQKENI. CDR3 sequence reads: CASSGSTDLSYEQYF. The CDR3, as DNA: TGTGCCAGCTCAGGATCGACGGACCTCTCCTACGAGCAGTACTTC.

The chain joins TRBV15 to TRBJ2-7; the D gene is possibly TRBD1 (6 bases). Trimming left V 3 bases short and J 5 bases short, with 8 bases between. Germline lookup yields CDR1 LNHNV and CDR2 YYDKDF (reference sequence). There are 12 residues in the CDR3. The CDR3, as DNA: TGTGCCACCAGCAGCACAGGGCACGAGCAGTACTTC. Protein: CATSSTGHEQYF. The variable domain in full, with the rest retrieved from reference TRBV15 and TRBJ2-7, is DAMVIQNPRYQVTQFGKPVTLSCSQTLNHNVMYWYQQKSSQAPKLLFHYYDKDFNNEADTPDNFQSRRPNTSFCFLDIRSPGLGDTAMYLCATSSTGHEQYFGPGTRLTVT.

V gene TRBV28 combines with J gene TRBJ1-2; no firm D call. Germline loops: CDR1 MDHEN, CDR2 SYDVKM. The CDR3 spans 13 residues. Trimming stripped 3 bases from V and 7 bases from J, with 12 bases between. CDR3 bases: TGTGCCAGCAGTTTTGGGGTAAGGAGTGGCTACACCTTC. This encodes CASSFGVRSGYTF.

This clone was seen a handful of times. The chain combines TRBV19 with TRBJ1-5; D remains unclear. There are 13 residues in the CDR3. Trimming left V 3 bases short and J 6 bases short, with 9 bases between. Germline V gene lookup returns CDR1 LNHDA and CDR2 SQIVND (reference sequence). The CDR3 nucleotides are TGTGCCAGTAGTATGCGGAATGCTCAGCCCCAGCATTTT. Protein product: CASSMRNAQPQHF.

A single count supports this clone. The V gene is TRBV6-5, the J gene TRBJ1-1; TRBD1 agrees at 7 bases. Germline V gives CDR1 MNHEY, CDR2 SVGAGI. The CDR3 runs to 15 residues. With 0 bases clipped from V and 6 bases from J, the junction kept 7 bases outside the gene matches. CDR3 DNA: TGTGCCAGCAGTTACTCGTCGACAGGGATCCCTGAAGCTTTCTTT. It encodes CASSYSSTGIPEAFF.

The chain employs TRBV2 and TRBJ2-1, with 9 bases aligning to TRBD2. CDR1 and CDR2 from the germline V gene are SNHLY and FYNNEI. The CDR3 extends over 15 amino acids. V lost 4 bases, J lost 8 bases, and 9 bases stayed unmatched. The chain's CDR3 is CASSVRGTSLDEQFF. CDR3 nucleotides: TGTGCCAGCAGTGTTCGAGGGACTAGCTTGGATGAGCAGTTCTTC.

The J gene is TRBJ1-2, the V gene TRBV15; unclear D gene. Germline loops: CDR1 LNHNV, CDR2 YYDKDF (reference sequence). Trimming cost V 1 base and J 2 bases, with 8 bases left between them. The CDR3 spans 14 residues. DNA for the CDR3: TGTGCCACCAGCAGAGGAGGATGGAACTATGGCTACACCTTC. Residues: CATSRGGWNYGYTF.

The chain recombines TRBV25-1 with TRBJ2-5; no clear D gene. The CDR3 consists of 11 residues. Germline values: CDR1 MGHDK, CDR2 SYGVNS. The V end lost 7 bases, the J end lost 5 bases, and 8 bases lay between the germline ends. CDR3 loop: CASTEAETQYF. As DNA, the CDR3 is TGTGCCAGCACAGAAGCGGAGACCCAGTACTTC.

Here the CDR3 reads CASSSGTENTGELFF. DNA for the CDR3: TGTGCCAGCAGTTCCGGGACAGAGAACACCGGGGAGCTGTTTTTT. This sequence joins TRBV6-5 and TRBJ2-2, with TRBD1 matching 7 bases. The length of the CDR3 is 15 residues. V gave up 4 bases and J gave up 1 base; unmatched junction bases: 3. The germline CDR1 and CDR2 sequences are MNHEY and SVGAGI.

The chain employs TRBV10-1 and TRBJ2-7; a weak D match, TRBD2 (5 bases). The V and J ends lost 1 base and 4 bases respectively, with 11 bases between them. From germline, CDR1 is WNHNN and CDR2 SYGVQD (reference sequence). CDR3 length: 14 residues. Here the CDR3 reads CASSEFGKPYEQYF. CDR3 DNA: TGCGCCAGCAGTGAGTTCGGGAAACCATACGAGCAGTACTTC.

This rearrangement joins TRBV4-2 to TRBJ2-7, with 8 nucleotides matching TRBD1. The ends lost 4 bases at V and 6 bases at J; junction bases unmatched: 11. Per germline, CDR1 LGHNA and CDR2 YNFKEQ. The CDR3 runs to 15 residues. Written as DNA, the CDR3 is TGTGCCAGCAGCCCCGGACAGGGTGGACCCAGCGAGCAGTACTTC. It specifies CASSPGQGGPSEQYF.

A remark on this clone: Other DNA sequences from this sample encode an identical CDR3 as well. V is TRBV30 and J is TRBJ2-7, with D perhaps matching TRBD1 (6 bases). V was pared by 3 bases and J by 2 bases, with 11 bases between. CDR1 and CDR2 (germline): GTSNPN, SVGIG (reference sequence). This CDR3 spans 13 amino acids. CDR3 sequence (DNA): TGTGCCTGGAGGGGGGCTGGGCCCTACGAGCAGTACTTC. Protein product: CAWRGAGPYEQYF.

The V call is TRBV11-1, the J call TRBJ2-7; unclear D gene. CDR1 and CDR2 (germline): SGHAT, FQDESV (reference sequence). CDR3 length: 12 amino acids. V lost 4 bases and J 5 bases, leaving 9 bases between the germline ends. CDR3 protein: CASSSDINEQYF. The DNA for the CDR3 is TGTGCCAGCAGCTCTGACATTAACGAGCAGTACTTC.

This chain uses TRBV7-3 with TRBJ2-1; no clear D gene. V lost 2 bases and J 9 bases, leaving 8 bases between the germline ends. The CDR3 extends over 12 amino acids. Germline CDR1 SGHTA, CDR2 FQGTGA. CDR3 nucleotide sequence: TGTGCCAGCAGCTTACTTGCCCCTGAGCAGTTCTTC. Translation gives CASSLLAPEQFF.

The J gene is TRBJ2-7, the V gene TRBV10-3; perhaps TRBD2 as D (6 bases). The length of the CDR3 is 10 residues. Deletions cut 10 bases from V and 6 bases from J, with 10 bases between. CDR1 ENHRY and CDR2 SYGVKD come from the germline V gene. The CDR3 bases are TGTGCCACCCAGGAGGGCGAGCAGTACTTC. It translates to CATQEGEQYF.

This chain joins TRBV9 and TRBJ2-2; D gene ambiguous. CDR1 SGDLS and CDR2 YYNGEE come from the germline V gene. V was cut by 0 bases and J by 1 base, with 4 bases left in between. CDR3 size: 14 residues. The CDR3 nucleotides read TGTGCCAGCAGCGTAGTTTTGAACACCGGGGAGCTGTTTTTT. Its translation is CASSVVLNTGELFF.

The chain's CDR3 is CASSQEGYSYEQYF. The CDR3, as DNA: TGCGCCAGCAGCCAAGAGGGTTACAGCTACGAGCAGTACTTC. The gene calls are TRBV4-1 and TRBJ2-7; D gene uncertain. Germline V lookup: CDR1 MGHRA, CDR2 YSYEKL. The CDR3 is made up of 14 amino acids. Trimming left V 0 bases short and J 3 bases short, with 9 bases between.

In the case of this clone: One junction end disagrees with the germline gene, perhaps due to a read error. CDR3 region: CASSLAGGVGTGELFF. The CDR3 region has the DNA TGTGCCAGCAGCCTAGCCGGGGGGGTCGGCACCGGGGAGCTGTTTTTT. The chain employs TRBV7-6 and TRBJ2-2, with TRBD2 matching over 8 bases. This CDR3 region has 16 residues. CDR1 and CDR2 from the germline V gene are SGHVS and FNYEAQ.

V and J are TRBV19 and TRBJ1-2; the match to TRBD1 covers 7 bases. This CDR3 region has 12 residues. CDR1 is LNHDA and CDR2 is SQIVND in the germline V gene (reference sequence). V lost 7 bases and J lost 5; bases outside the gene matches: 4. The CDR3, as DNA: TGTGCCAGTACCCCGACAGGGTATGGCTACACCTTC. Its translation: CASTPTGYGYTF.

The chain couples TRBV29-1 to TRBJ1-1; TRBD1 agrees at 9 bases. The V gene's germline CDR1 is SQVTM and CDR2 ANQGSEA. V was clipped by 7 bases and J by 1 base; unmatched bases: 22. This CDR3 comprises 19 residues. The CDR3 DNA reads TGCAGCGCTAGCTTAACGACCGGGACAGGGACGCGGGGGAACACTGAAGCTTTCTTT. Translated, it gives CSASLTTGTGTRGNTEAFF.

The V gene is TRBV5-1, the J gene TRBJ2-5; D gene ambiguous. Germline CDR1 is SGHRS and CDR2 is YFSETQ. Trimming took off 4 bases at V and 1 base at J, with 5 bases between the two ends. The CDR3 is made up of 12 amino acids. The CDR3 here is CASSGFQETQYF. For the CDR3, the DNA is TGCGCCAGCAGCGGATTCCAAGAGACCCAGTACTTC. Drawing the rest from reference TRBV5-1 and TRBJ2-5, the complete variable domain is KAGVTQTPRYLIKTRGQQVTLSCSPISGHRSVSWYQQTPGQGLQFLFEYFSETQRNKGNFPGRFSGRQFSNSRSEMNVSTLELGDSALYLCASSGFQETQYFGPGTRLLVL.